A selection of T cell receptor beta chains follows, all from one sample in a study of Tregs in tolerant kidney transplant recipients. Produced via immunoSEQ multiplex PCR; TCRdb's table is partial and in-frame only. This sample has about 240,000 clones, with approximately 83% found just once. The sequencing input was CD4+ T cells from blood. The receptors originated from a human donor in good health. The CDR3 runs from the conserved cysteine through the conserved F or W. Fields, in order: clone size, V gene, J gene, D gene, CDR3 protein, CDR3 DNA. The D gene is left open where the match is weak. Not every row has a clone size; where given, it reads once, few, many or a size class.

clone size: -; V gene: TRBV6-5; J gene: TRBJ2-5; D gene: -; CDR3 protein: CASSWSSVYQETQYF; CDR3 DNA: TGTGCCAGCAGTTGGTCGTCGGTATACCAAGAGACCCAGTACTTC
clone size: -; V gene: TRBV15; J gene: TRBJ2-1; D gene: -; CDR3 protein: CATSRDQTRHEQFF; CDR3 DNA: TGTGCCACCAGCAGAGATCAAACTAGACATGAGCAGTTCTTC
clone size: -; V gene: TRBV5-1; J gene: TRBJ1-2; D gene: -; CDR3 protein: CASSLDSGNYGYTF; CDR3 DNA: TGCGCCAGCAGCTTGGACAGCGGGAACTATGGCTACACCTTC
clone size: -; V gene: TRBV5-4; J gene: TRBJ2-1; D gene: -; CDR3 protein: CASSLAAGPYNEQFF; CDR3 DNA: TGTGCCAGCAGCTTGGCGGCAGGGCCCTACAATGAGCAGTTCTTC
clone size: few; V gene: TRBV11-2; J gene: TRBJ2-7; D gene: TRBD2; CDR3 protein: CASSLRRAGGYEQYF; CDR3 DNA: TGTGCCAGCAGCCTCCGGCGAGCGGGGGGGTACGAGCAGTACTTC
clone size: -; V gene: TRBV5-1; J gene: TRBJ2-7; D gene: -; CDR3 protein: CASSLFSSSYEQYF; CDR3 DNA: TGCGCCAGCAGCTTGTTCTCTAGCTCCTACGAGCAGTACTTC
clone size: -; V gene: TRBV6-5; J gene: TRBJ1-3; D gene: -; CDR3 protein: CASSYSTRGGNTIYF; CDR3 DNA: TGTGCCAGCAGTTACTCGACCAGGGGAGGAAACACCATATATTTT
clone size: -; V gene: TRBV6-6; J gene: TRBJ1-5; D gene: -; CDR3 protein: CASSYYGRGNQPQHF; CDR3 DNA: TGTGCCAGCAGTTACTACGGGCGTGGCAATCAGCCCCAGCATTTT
clone size: -; V gene: TRBV13; J gene: TRBJ2-3; D gene: -; CDR3 protein: CASSYRTLTDTQYF; CDR3 DNA: TGTGCCAGCAGTTACCGGACTCTCACAGATACGCAGTATTTT
clone size: -; V gene: TRBV19; J gene: TRBJ1-2; D gene: TRBD1; CDR3 protein: CASSPDRGDYGYTF; CDR3 DNA: TGTGCCAGTAGCCCCGACAGGGGGGACTATGGCTACACCTTC
clone size: few; V gene: TRBV5-1; J gene: TRBJ1-1; D gene: TRBD1; CDR3 protein: CASFPGTGNTEAFF; CDR3 DNA: TGCGCCAGCTTTCCCGGGACAGGGAACACTGAAGCTTTCTTT
clone size: -; V gene: TRBV15; J gene: TRBJ2-7; D gene: -; CDR3 protein: CATSRDWDLKGSYEQYF; CDR3 DNA: TGTGCCACCAGCAGAGATTGGGATCTGAAAGGCTCCTACGAGCAGTACTTC
clone size: -; V gene: TRBV19; J gene: TRBJ2-1; D gene: -; CDR3 protein: CASRGTGKHYNEQFF; CDR3 DNA: TGTGCCAGTAGGGGAACGGGTAAACACTACAATGAGCAGTTCTTC
clone size: -; V gene: TRBV5-4; J gene: TRBJ2-1; D gene: -; CDR3 protein: CASSLLPLAIRGEQFF; CDR3 DNA: TGTGCCAGCAGCTTGCTACCACTAGCAATTAGGGGCGAGCAGTTCTTC
clone size: -; V gene: TRBV5-1; J gene: TRBJ1-6; D gene: TRBD1; CDR3 protein: CASSLNRGQGKNSPLHF; CDR3 DNA: TGCGCCAGCAGCTTGAACCGGGGACAGGGGAAAAATTCACCCCTCCACTTT
clone size: -; V gene: TRBV5-1; J gene: TRBJ1-5; D gene: -; CDR3 protein: CASSLDGLNQPQHF; CDR3 DNA: TGCGCCAGCAGCTTGGACGGGTTAAATCAGCCCCAGCATTTT
clone size: -; V gene: TRBV19; J gene: TRBJ1-2; D gene: -; CDR3 protein: CASRDGHYGYTF; CDR3 DNA: TGTGCCAGTAGAGACGGACACTATGGCTACACCTTC
clone size: once; V gene: TRBV4-2; J gene: TRBJ2-3; D gene: -; CDR3 protein: CASSQAAVGTDTQYF; CDR3 DNA: TGTGCCAGCAGCCAAGCGGCCGTAGGCACAGATACGCAGTATTTT